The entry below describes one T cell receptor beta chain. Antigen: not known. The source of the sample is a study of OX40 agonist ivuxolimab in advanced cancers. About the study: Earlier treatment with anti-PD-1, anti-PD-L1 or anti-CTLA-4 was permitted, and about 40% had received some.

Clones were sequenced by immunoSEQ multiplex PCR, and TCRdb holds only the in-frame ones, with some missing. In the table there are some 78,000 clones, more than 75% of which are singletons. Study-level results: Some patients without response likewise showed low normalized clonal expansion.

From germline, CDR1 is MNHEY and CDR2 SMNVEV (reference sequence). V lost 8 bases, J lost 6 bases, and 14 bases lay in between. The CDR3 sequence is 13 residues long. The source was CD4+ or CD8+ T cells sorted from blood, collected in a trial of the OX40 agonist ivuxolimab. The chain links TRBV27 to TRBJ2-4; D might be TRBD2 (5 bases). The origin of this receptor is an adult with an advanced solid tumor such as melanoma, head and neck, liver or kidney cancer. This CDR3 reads CASQRTAGNIQYF. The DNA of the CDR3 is TGTGCCAGCCAGCGGACCGCCGGAAACATTCAGTACTTC.